Listed here is a single T cell receptor (beta chain). Its antigen is undetermined. Several immunoSEQ plates held equal portions of the genomic DNA taken from each subset. Some clones are missing from TCRdb's copy, which holds only in-frame ones; the method was immunoSEQ multiplex PCR. The repertoire holds roughly 2.1 million clones, with approximately 94% as singletons. This sample is drawn from a study of shared clonotypes between healthy human individuals. The study, taken as a whole, reports: The small donor group covered limited genetic and exposure diversity. Only blood was sampled; tissue repertoires likely differ.

The naive CD8 fraction comprised CD45RO-negative cells positively selected for CCR7 and excluded terminally differentiated effector memory CD45RA+ cells. The CDR3 is 14 residues long. V shed 2 bases, J shed 7 bases, and the junction held 4 bases outside the gene matches. From germline, CDR1 is MGHDK and CDR2 SYGVNS. This TCR was recovered from a man aged 18 to 30 in good health. Some clones in this sample may be carry-over from other donors' samples. The specimen was naive CD8+ T cells from PBMCs. J is TRBJ2-1 and V is TRBV25-1; 8 bases match TRBD2. The CDR3 loop reads CASSEGLAGNEQFF. CDR3 DNA: TGTGCCAGCAGTGAAGGGTTAGCGGGAAATGAGCAGTTCTTC.